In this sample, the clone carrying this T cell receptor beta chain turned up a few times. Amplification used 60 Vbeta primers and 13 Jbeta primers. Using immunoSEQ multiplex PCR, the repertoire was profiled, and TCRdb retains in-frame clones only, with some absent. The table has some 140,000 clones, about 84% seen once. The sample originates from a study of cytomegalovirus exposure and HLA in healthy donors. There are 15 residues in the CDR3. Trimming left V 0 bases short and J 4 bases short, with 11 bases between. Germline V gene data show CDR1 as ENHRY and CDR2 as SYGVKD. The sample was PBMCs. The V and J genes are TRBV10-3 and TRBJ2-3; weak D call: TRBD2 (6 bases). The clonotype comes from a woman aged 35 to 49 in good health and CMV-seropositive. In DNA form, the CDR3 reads TGTGCCATCAGTGAGTCGCGGGATATCGCAGATACGCAGTATTTT. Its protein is CAISESRDIADTQYF.